Shown below are 18 T cell receptor delta chains from a single sample sequenced in a study of γδ T cells in repeated Plasmodium falciparum infection. TCRdb fed the multiplex PCR reads into CATT to redo clone calling. The sample comprises 75,000 to 100,000 delta-chain clones, over 1.3% of which are singletons, and approximately 10% rests with the top ten. Gammadelta T cells were flow-sorted from PBMC into Vgamma9/Vdelta2+ and Vdelta2-negative populations for bulk analysis. Sequenced input: gamma-delta T cells from blood. The receptors originated from a pool of human donors (malaria-infected and uninfected, not separated).

This clone was seen a few times. A far larger clone is off by one base, so a read error is likely. At the DNA level, this CDR3 is encoded by other sequences in the same sample as well. The V gene is TRDV1; the J gene was not called; no check of the table's D call, TRDD3, against the DNA was made. This CDR3 is built from 23 residues. From germline, CDR1 is TSWWSYY and CDR2 QGS. As DNA, the CDR3 is TGTGCTCTTGGGGCCCGAATCCCCCGACTACGTACCCTCTTCTGGGGGATACTCGATAAACTCATCTTC. Encoded protein: CALGARIPRLRTLFWGILDKLIF.

As concerns this clone: TCRdb has a much larger clone's protein, which differs at residue 20 from the translation of this DNA, likely because of a read error; what is shown is the protein translated from the DNA. The V gene is TRDV2, but the J gene lacks a call; the tabulated D call, TRDD3, remains unverified against the DNA. Germline CDR1 GEAIGNYY, CDR2 EKD. This CDR3 region has 21 residues. CDR3 sequence reads: CACDTVYGPMGDTLDTDKLTF. The CDR3 coding sequence is TGTGCCTGTGACACCGTCTATGGGCCCATGGGGGATACGTTAGACACCGATAAACTCACCTTT.

This clone was observed a few times. The protein recorded in TCRdb matches a much larger clone and deviates from this DNA's translation at residue 13, suggesting a read error; the protein here is obtained by translating the DNA. Within the sample, other DNA sequences also encode this same CDR3. A V gene of TRDV2 was called, but no J gene was assigned; TRDD3 is the table's D call, not checked against the DNA. CDR3 length equals 15 residues. The germline V gene has CDR1 GEAIGNYY and CDR2 EKD. The CDR3 DNA reads as TGTGCCTGTGACCCTTTACTGGGGGATACCGATAAACCCATCTTT. As protein: CACDPLLGDTDKPIF.

This clone has just a few counts. TCRdb pairs this DNA with a much larger clone's protein that differs at residue 13, likely a read error; the protein shown was translated from the DNA. The V gene was identified as TRDV1, while no J gene was called. The CDR3 runs 15 residues. Germline V gene lookup returns CDR1 TSWWSYY and CDR2 QGS. The CDR3 bases are TGTGCTCTTGGGTCCTACTATCGTGGCACCGATAAACCCATCTTT. Its translation is CALGSYYRGTDKPIF.

For this clone: This DNA's translation differs at residue 18 from TCRdb's protein, which comes from a much larger clone; a read error is likely, and the protein shown is translated from the DNA. The rearrangement joins TRDV1 to TRDJ1; 9 nucleotides agree with TRDD3. TCRdb gives no J gene; it was assigned here by matching the DNA to germline. Trimming at V came to 4 bases and at J to 0 bases, leaving 30 bases not matched to a gene. The CDR3 is 24 residues long. Germline assignment: CDR1 TSWWSYY and CDR2 QGS. CDR3 sequence: CALGARNVIPEPGDTSGHTDKLIF. The CDR3 nucleotides are TGTGCTCTTGGGGCCCGAAACGTAATTCCTGAGCCGGGGGATACTAGTGGGCACACCGATAAACTCATCTTT.

As for this clone: The translation of this DNA and the TCRdb protein of a much larger clone differ at residue 9, probably owing to a read error; the protein shown here is translated from the DNA. The gene calls are TRDV1 and TRDJ1, with 13 nucleotides matching TRDD3. The J gene was not available in TCRdb and was assigned here by matching the DNA to germline segments. The CDR3 runs to 23 residues. The J segment lost 0 bases and the V segment lost 2 bases, leaving 21 bases of the junction unmatched. Germline loops: CDR1 TSWWSYY, CDR2 QGS. Here the CDR3 DNA reads TGTGCTCTTGGGGAAAGGGGCATGGCTTTCACTGGGGGATACGCGGTGTACACCGATAAACTCATCTTT. Translated, it gives CALGERGMAFTGGYAVYTDKLIF.

This clone appeared a few times. The protein held in TCRdb is that of a much larger clone and does not match this DNA's translation at residue 4, likely because of a read error; the protein shown is translated from the DNA. CDR3 nucleotide sequence: TGTGCCTGTGGCACCGAATGCACTGGGGGATACAACGGAGGGTACACCGATAAACTCATCTTT. As protein: CACGTECTGGYNGGYTDKLIF. The chain couples TRDV2 to TRDJ1, with TRDD3 identical over 12 bases. This CDR3 contains 21 residues. From germline, CDR1 is GEAIGNYY and CDR2 EKD.

Note on this clone: TCRdb attributes to this sequence the protein of a much larger clone, which differs from the DNA translation at residue 3; a read error is likely, and the protein displayed is translated from the DNA. The genes are TRDV1 and TRDJ1, with D possibly matching TRDD3 (6 bases). The CDR3 is 16 residues long. Germline V lookup: CDR1 TSWWSYY, CDR2 QGS. CDR3 sequence: CAPGDYLASHTDKLIF. CDR3 in DNA: TGTGCTCCTGGGGACTATCTTGCCTCTCACACCGATAAACTCATCTTT.

This clone was observed a handful of times. TCRdb lists the protein of a much larger clone for this DNA, which differs at residue 16, so this is likely a read error; the protein given here is translated from the DNA itself. CDR3 sequence reads: CALGDPSPFGRGYTDRLIF. CDR3 sequence (DNA): TGTGCTCTTGGGGACCCAAGTCCCTTCGGGAGGGGGTACACCGATAGACTCATCTTT. The chain uses TRDV1 and TRDJ1; D is perhaps TRDD2 or TRDD3 (5 bases each). Since TCRdb gives no J gene, matching the DNA to germline was used here to assign it. CDR3 length: 19 residues. Germline V gives CDR1 TSWWSYY, CDR2 QGS.

As to this clone: With only one base between it and a far larger clone, this is likely a read error. The chain has TRDV1 and TRDJ1; D gene ambiguous. The J gene was not available in TCRdb and was assigned here by matching the DNA to germline segments. The CDR3 is made up of 15 amino acids. Trimming took off 3 bases at V and 0 bases at J, with 11 bases between the two ends. Germline lookup yields CDR1 TSWWSYY and CDR2 QGS. The CDR3 loop is CALGDQGHYTDKLIF. In nucleotides, the CDR3 is TGTGCTCTTGGGGACCAGGGTCACTACACCGATAAACTCATCTTT.

A word on this clone: This DNA translates differently at residue 8 from the TCRdb protein, which is that of a much larger clone; a read error is likely, and the protein shown is the DNA's own translation. The gene calls are TRDV1 and TRDJ1, with 9 bases matching TRDD3. Germline assignment: CDR1 TSWWSYY and CDR2 QGS. This CDR3 is built from 21 residues. The trim removed 1 base at V and 7 bases at J, leaving 25 bases unmatched. CDR3 nucleotides: TGTGCTCTTGGGGAACATTTCGTTCTTCCTCGTTATTGGGGGATATCTGGTAAACTCATCTTT. Protein: CALGEHFVLPRYWGISGKLIF.

The table lists this clone with a few counts. The protein TCRdb lists belongs to a much larger clone and differs from this DNA's translation at residue 11, which points to a read error; the protein shown is made from the DNA. The J gene is TRDJ1, the V gene TRDV2; 9 bases fit TRDD3. The J gene comes from matching the DNA to germline here; TCRdb lacks it. Germline CDR1 is GEAIGNYY and CDR2 is EKD. Losses at the gene ends were 1 base for V and 0 bases for J; bases not matched to a gene: 17. The CDR3 spans 20 residues. The CDR3 protein is CACDTIGGDTPSPYTDKLIF. The CDR3 DNA follows: TGTGCCTGTGACACGATCGGGGGGGATACCCCGAGCCCGTACACCGATAAACTCATCTTT.

This clone appeared a few times. This likely stems from a read error, as it lies one base from a far larger clone. The sample carries other DNA sequences with the same CDR3. CDR3 bases: TGTGCCTGTGACCCGCTGGGGGTCACGTACACCGATAAACTCATCTTT. Encoded protein: CACDPLGVTYTDKLIF. The V call is TRDV2, the J call TRDJ1; 7 bases map to TRDD3. The J gene comes from matching the DNA to germline here; TCRdb lacks it. CDR1 and CDR2 (germline): GEAIGNYY, EKD. The CDR3 runs to 16 residues. V lost 3 bases, J lost 0 bases, and 9 bases stayed unmatched.

Comments on this clone: A far more abundant clone sits one base away, making this likely a read error. This specimen includes other DNA sequences encoding the same CDR3. The gene calls are TRDV1 and TRDJ1, with 8 bases matching TRDD3. The J gene, left out of TCRdb, was set here by checking the DNA against germline. The junction had 29 bases not matched to a gene; V was cut back by 4 bases and J by 1 base. CDR1 TSWWSYY and CDR2 QGS come from the germline V gene. CDR3 length: 23 residues. The DNA of the CDR3 is TGTGCTCTTGGGGCCCCCTTTCCCACTCATTGTACTGGGGGTTTGACATCCACCGATAAACTCATCTTT. Protein: CALGAPFPTHCTGGLTSTDKLIF.

Worth noting for this clone: This DNA's translation differs at residue 10 from TCRdb's protein, which comes from a much larger clone; a read error is likely, and the protein shown is translated from the DNA. The DNA of the CDR3 is TGTGCTCTTGGGGTCTTTCCTACCCTTTCGGGGGATACTTCCGATAAACTCATCTTT. It specifies CALGVFPTLSGDTSDKLIF. V usage is TRDV1 and J usage is TRDJ1; 9 bases match TRDD3. Germline V gene sequence: CDR1 TSWWSYY, CDR2 QGS. With V trimmed by 4 bases and J by 3 bases, 18 bases remained unmatched. The CDR3 sequence is 19 residues long.

Comment on this clone: For this DNA, TCRdb reports the protein of a much larger clone, which diverges at residue 20, most likely from a read error; the protein presented here is translated directly from the DNA. The rearrangement links TRDV2 to TRDJ1; D is ambiguous. TCRdb supplies no J gene; here it was assigned by aligning the nucleotide sequence to germline. The CDR3 extends over 23 amino acids. Germline V gene data show CDR1 as GEAIGNYY and CDR2 as EKD. The CDR3 DNA follows: TGTGCCTGTGACACCGGTAAGCCGGTTGGACCTCCGACAGCACCACACAACACCGATGAACTCATCTTT. Translated: CACDTGKPVGPPTAPHNTDELIF.

About this clone: A far bigger clonotype differs at one base, so this is likely a read error. The sample carries other DNA sequences with the same CDR3. V and J are TRAV38-2/DV8 and TRDJ1, with 8 bases lining up with TRDD3. CDR1 and CDR2 from the germline V gene are TSESDYY and QEAYKQQN. CDR3 length equals 21 residues. The trim removed 0 bases at V and 4 bases at J, leaving 23 bases unmatched. The CDR3 DNA follows: TGTGCTTATAGGAGCGGCCAGATCCTACCGTACCTAACGGGGGGATACGATAAACTCATCTTT. It is translated as CAYRSGQILPYLTGGYDKLIF.

The rearrangement uses TRDV1 and TRDJ1, with a tentative D call TRDD3 (6 bases). Matching the DNA to germline supplied the J gene, which TCRdb does not give. The CDR3 contains 16 residues. The V end was cut by 3 bases, the J end by 2 bases, with 16 bases between. CDR1 is TSWWSYY, CDR2 QGS, per germline. This CDR3 reads CALGDPNLGDTDKLIF. The CDR3 DNA reads as TGTGCTCTTGGGGACCCGAACCTAGGGGATACCGATAAACTCATCTTT.